The TCR beta chain under discussion was sequenced for a study of T cells in narcolepsy. Profiled with immunoSEQ multiplex PCR; TCRdb holds only in-frame clones, not every one. The sample contains tens of thousands of clones, around 81% of which appear only once. CDR3 length equals 11 residues. Germline values: CDR1 DFQATT, CDR2 SNEGSKA (reference sequence). The V end lost 6 bases, the J end lost 1 base, and 5 bases lay between the germline ends. The J gene is TRBJ2-3, the V gene TRBV20-1; D is ambiguous. The sequence was obtained from a human donor with narcolepsy. The sample taken for sequencing was CD45RA- memory CD4+ T cells from PBMCs. The CDR3 reads CSARRTDTQYF. The CDR3 DNA reads TGCAGTGCCAGACGCACAGATACGCAGTATTTT.